Shown below are 14 T cell receptor beta chains from a single sample sequenced in a study of cytomegalovirus exposure and HLA in healthy donors. With 60 Vbeta and 13 Jbeta primers, the PCR was carried out. Some clones are missing from TCRdb's copy, which holds only in-frame ones; the method was immunoSEQ multiplex PCR. The sample contains some 110,000 clones, roughly 79% of which appear only once. Sample: PBMCs. Every receptor here comes from a man in his forties in good health and CMV-seronegative.

The rearrangement uses TRBV19 and TRBJ2-7; possible D gene TRBD1, 6 bases. V was clipped by 10 bases and J by 2 bases, with 12 bases between them. There are 12 residues in the CDR3. CDR1 is LNHDA and CDR2 is SQIVND in the germline V gene (reference sequence). The CDR3 loop is CATLDRTYEQYF. The CDR3 region has the DNA TGTGCCACACTCGACAGGACCTACGAGCAGTACTTC.

The gene calls are TRBV13 and TRBJ1-1; no firm D call. V lost 4 bases to trimming and J lost 6 bases, with 9 bases between them. The CDR3 has 12 amino acids. The germline gives CDR1 PRHDT, CDR2 FYEKMQ (reference sequence). Here the CDR3 reads CASSSRVAEAFF. CDR3 bases: TGTGCCAGCAGCTCGAGGGTCGCTGAAGCTTTCTTT.

The V and J genes are TRBV28 and TRBJ1-1; D perhaps matches TRBD1 (5 bases). Germline V gives CDR1 MDHEN, CDR2 SYDVKM. Trimming took 7 bases from V and 3 from J, leaving 9 bases between them. This CDR3 region has 12 residues. CDR3 bases: TGTGCCAGCATAGCCAGGGACACTGAAGCTTTCTTT. Its translation: CASIARDTEAFF.

This clone has a single count. The chain couples TRBV29-1 to TRBJ1-2; weak D call: TRBD1 (5 bases). CDR3 length: 12 amino acids. Trimming left V 3 bases short and J 3 bases short, with 8 bases between. Germline values: CDR1 SQVTM, CDR2 ANQGSEA. The CDR3 reads CSVDSGYYGYTF. The DNA of the CDR3 is TGCAGCGTTGACTCAGGGTACTATGGCTACACCTTC.

V is TRBV7-6 and J is TRBJ1-2; D is unresolved. V was clipped by 0 bases and J by 6 bases, with 8 bases between them. This CDR3 comprises 13 residues. CDR1 SGHVS and CDR2 FNYEAQ come from the germline V gene. CDR3 sequence: CASSLASRHGYTF. The CDR3 DNA reads TGTGCCAGCAGCTTAGCGAGCAGGCATGGCTACACCTTC.

The V gene is TRBV5-1, the J gene TRBJ1-1; D might be TRBD1 (6 bases). The length of the CDR3 is 15 residues. Trimming shortened V by 0 bases and J by 4 bases, and 13 bases separated the two germline ends. CDR1 SGHRS and CDR2 YFSETQ come from the germline V gene. The CDR3 nucleotides are TGCGCCAGCAGCTTGGCATTGGGGGCTGGCACTGAAGCTTTCTTT. Amino acids: CASSLALGAGTEAFF.

This clone was counted many times. This chain joins TRBV6-5 and TRBJ1-1; TRBD1 matches at 8 bases. CDR1 is MNHEY and CDR2 is SVGAGI in the germline V gene. The ends lost 0 bases at V and 7 bases at J; junction bases unmatched: 7. There are 15 residues in the CDR3. CDR3 region: CASSYSMQGASEAFF. The CDR3, as DNA: TGTGCCAGCAGTTACTCGATGCAGGGGGCTAGTGAAGCTTTCTTT.

The chain joins TRBV2 to TRBJ2-1; D perhaps matches TRBD2 (5 bases). Germline V gives CDR1 SNHLY, CDR2 FYNNEI. Trimming removed 10 bases at V and 1 base at J, with 11 bases between. CDR3 length equals 13 residues. CDR3 loop: CATALESYNEQFF. CDR3 nucleotide sequence: TGTGCCACCGCACTAGAATCCTACAATGAGCAGTTCTTC.

The chain recombines TRBV28 with TRBJ1-6, with 8 bases that match TRBD1. Trimming removed 11 bases from V and 8 bases from J; junction bases left unmatched: 8. Per germline, CDR1 MDHEN and CDR2 SYDVKM. This CDR3 is 13 amino acids long. CDR3 nucleotides: TGTGCCTCCAGACAGGGGATAGATTCACCCCTCCACTTT. Translating it yields CASRQGIDSPLHF.

This clone was seen more than once but under ten times. The V and J genes are TRBV7-9 and TRBJ1-1, with TRBD1 matching 9 bases. The trim removed 5 bases at V and 4 bases at J, leaving 5 bases unmatched. The germline CDR1 and CDR2 sequences are SEHNR and FQNEAQ (reference sequence). The CDR3 consists of 14 residues. The CDR3 bases are TGTGCCAGCAGCCAACGACAGGGGGGCACTGAAGCTTTCTTT. Translated: CASSQRQGGTEAFF.

The chain carries TRBV7-9 and TRBJ2-3, with D possibly matching TRBD1 (6 bases). V was clipped by 8 bases and J by 0 bases, with 21 bases between them. Germline lookup yields CDR1 SEHNR and CDR2 FQNEAQ (reference sequence). The CDR3 length is 17 residues. The CDR3 nucleotides are TGTGCCAGCGGTAGGGGAACTCGCCAGGGGAGCACAGATACGCAGTATTTT. Its translation: CASGRGTRQGSTDTQYF.

The chain is built from TRBV2 and TRBJ1-2, with a tentative D call TRBD1 (5 bases). Trimming took 6 bases from V and 4 from J, leaving 18 bases between them. The CDR3 contains 15 residues. Germline values: CDR1 SNHLY, CDR2 FYNNEI. DNA for the CDR3: TGTGCCAGCAGGGACGGACACGCAATATCCTATGGCTACACCTTC. This encodes CASRDGHAISYGYTF.

This clone appeared a single time. This chain joins TRBV28 and TRBJ2-7; 7 bases are a match to TRBD1. The CDR3 runs 15 residues. Germline values: CDR1 MDHEN, CDR2 SYDVKM. The V gene end was trimmed by 0 bases and the J gene end by 5 bases; junction bases not matched to a gene: 7. CDR3 in amino acids: CASSLWARDSDEQYF. In nucleotides, the CDR3 is TGTGCCAGCAGTTTATGGGCCCGGGACAGTGACGAGCAGTACTTC.

Only a few counts were recorded for this clone. The CDR3 region is CASRPTGLAFGEQFF. CDR3 sequence (DNA): TGTGCCAGCAGACCCACGGGACTAGCTTTCGGGGAGCAGTTCTTC. The chain links TRBV6-5 to TRBJ2-1; 9 nucleotides match TRBD2. V gave up 6 bases and J gave up 10 bases; unmatched junction bases: 13. Germline lookup yields CDR1 MNHEY and CDR2 SVGAGI. The CDR3 covers 15 residues.